Following are 31 T cell receptor beta chains from one sample sequenced in a study of blood T cells in healthy people across ages. PCR was performed a second time for about 6 to 12 cycles using a sample-barcoded 5' primer and a J-beta primer mix. MiXCR was run by TCRdb on the 5' RACE reads, yielding one entry per CDR3 protein. The sample lists approximately 960,000 distinct CDR3 sequences, roughly 29% occurring once. The same sample was also used in a study of T cells of mothers and their children.

The source material was blood. These receptor sequences come from a woman aged 40 to 55 in good health.

The chain uses TRBV20-1 and TRBJ2-1, with D maybe TRBD2 (7 bases). The CDR3 consists of 15 residues. The V end was cut by 3 bases, the J end by 4 bases, with 16 bases between. CDR1 and CDR2 from the germline V gene are DFQATT and SNEGSKA (reference sequence). In DNA form, the CDR3 reads TGCAGTGCTAGTGTGCGGGGGCCTGGTTACAATGAGCAGTTCTTC. Amino acids: CSASVRGPGYNEQFF.

This clonotype was detected many times. This chain connects TRBV7-9 to TRBJ1-2; 9 bases line up with TRBD1. Germline V CDR1 and CDR2: SEHNR, FQNEAQ (reference sequence). The CDR3 contains 13 residues. The V segment lost 2 bases and the J segment 9 bases; nucleotides outside the gene matches: 4. CDR3 in DNA: TGTGCCAGCAGCTTAACCGGGACAGGGCGCTACACCTTC. It codes for CASSLTGTGRYTF.

The chain couples TRBV9 to TRBJ1-2; D is unresolved. Germline V gene sequence: CDR1 SGDLS, CDR2 YYNGEE. V was clipped by 0 bases and J by 2 bases, with 11 bases between them. This CDR3 spans 15 amino acids. CDR3 sequence: CASSVVSSANYGYTF. DNA of the CDR3: TGTGCCAGCAGCGTAGTGTCCAGTGCGAACTATGGCTACACCTTC.

The V gene is TRBV7-9, the J gene TRBJ2-7; 7 nucleotides match TRBD2. This CDR3 has 16 amino acids. J gave up 6 bases and V 2 bases, and 13 bases lay outside the gene matches. CDR1 SEHNR and CDR2 FQNEAQ come from the germline V gene (reference sequence). The CDR3 spells CASSLSVVGGASEQYF. The CDR3 DNA sequence: TGTGCCAGCAGCTTAAGTGTCGTGGGAGGGGCCAGCGAGCAGTACTTC.

Regarding this clonotype: The junction and the germline gene differ at one end; a read error may be behind it. The chain uses TRBV29-1 and TRBJ1-1; D is unresolved. The CDR3 is made up of 14 amino acids. CDR1 is SQVTM and CDR2 is ANQGSEA in the germline V gene. The CDR3 nucleotides are TGCAGCGTTCGGGCAGACACAATGAACACTGAAACTTTCTTT. It codes for CSVRADTMNTETFF.

This chain uses TRBV4-1 with TRBJ2-4; D gene ambiguous. With the DNA end fitting TRBJ2-7 better, the J assignment may be wrong. This CDR3 spans 13 amino acids. Germline-derived CDR1 and CDR2 are MGHRA and YSYEKL. The CDR3 region is CASSQEAFYEQYF. The CDR3 DNA reads TGCGCCAGCAGCCAAGAGGCCTTCTACGAGCAGTACTTC.

In its sample, this clonotype was seen a few times. J is TRBJ2-2 and V is TRBV5-1, with TRBD2 matching 8 bases. J lost 0 bases, V lost 0 bases, and 1 base had no gene match. Looked up from germline, CDR1 is SGHRS and CDR2 is YFSETQ. This CDR3 is 16 amino acids long. Here the CDR3 reads CASSLVAGSNTGELFF. CDR3 bases: TGCGCCAGCAGCTTGGTAGCGGGGTCGAACACCGGGGAGCTGTTTTTT.

This clonotype was recorded at least ten times. V is TRBV4-2 and J is TRBJ2-1; 12 bases are a match to TRBD2. Germline CDR1 and CDR2: LGHNA and YNFKEQ. With 2 bases clipped from V and 2 bases from J, the junction kept 7 bases outside the gene matches. This CDR3 spans 18 amino acids. CDR3: CASSQPGLAGSPYNEQFF. CDR3 bases: TGTGCCAGCAGCCAACCGGGACTAGCGGGTTCCCCCTACAATGAGCAGTTCTTC.

V usage is TRBV7-2 and J usage is TRBJ1-1; TRBD1 aligns across 8 bases. The CDR3 consists of 18 residues. Germline values: CDR1 SGHTA, CDR2 FQGNSA. Losses at the gene ends were 3 bases for V and 1 base for J; bases not matched to a gene: 13. The CDR3 region has the DNA TGTGCCAGCAGCTTCACGCTAAGAAGACAGGGGAGGAACACTGAAGCTTTCTTT. It encodes CASSFTLRRQGRNTEAFF.

This clonotype was detected only a few times. The chain carries TRBV20-1 and TRBJ2-2, with 8 bases fitting TRBD2. Germline lookup yields CDR1 DFQATT and CDR2 SNEGSKA (reference sequence). J was trimmed by 5 bases and V by 3 bases; bases with no gene match: 8. The CDR3 sequence is 15 residues long. The CDR3 sequence is CSASNGGARTGELFF. The CDR3 DNA reads TGCAGTGCTAGCAACGGGGGGGCGAGAACCGGGGAGCTGTTTTTT.

The chain carries TRBV28 and TRBJ2-3; 8 bases fit TRBD1. V trimming: 2 bases; J trimming: 2 bases; junction bases outside the gene matches: 3. The CDR3 is 15 residues long. CDR1 and CDR2 (germline): MDHEN, SYDVKM. This CDR3 reads CASSLGGQATDTQYF. CDR3 in DNA: TGTGCCAGCAGTTTAGGGGGACAGGCCACAGATACGCAGTATTTT.

The chain uses TRBV28 and TRBJ1-5; D is unclear. The CDR3 covers 13 residues. Germline V gene sequence: CDR1 MDHEN, CDR2 SYDVKM. The V end was cut by 6 bases, the J end by 0 bases, with 6 bases between. The CDR3 coding sequence is TGTGCCAGCAGGGGTTATAGCAATCAGCCCCAGCATTTT. Translating it yields CASRGYSNQPQHF.

The J gene is TRBJ2-1, the V gene TRBV7-2; tentatively, D is TRBD2 (5 bases). Germline V gene lookup returns CDR1 SGHTA and CDR2 FQGNSA. V gave up 3 bases and J gave up 0 bases, with 6 bases separating them. CDR3 length: 14 amino acids. The DNA for the CDR3 is TGTGCCAGCAGCTTTACTAGCTCCTACAATGAGCAGTTCTTC. Its translation: CASSFTSSYNEQFF.

A word on this clonotype: A junction boundary mismatches the germline segment, possibly from a read error. The chain links TRBV7-3 to TRBJ2-6; D may be TRBD2 (6 bases). The CDR3 runs to 14 residues. CDR1 is SGHTA and CDR2 is FQGTGA in the germline V gene. The CDR3 DNA is TGTGCCAGCAGCTCCCCCGGAGGGGTCAACGTCCCGACTTTC. As protein: CASSSPGGVNVPTF.

This clonotype was observed at least ten times. V and J are TRBV14 and TRBJ2-7, with D possibly TRBD1 on 5 matching bases. Germline-derived CDR1 and CDR2 are SGHDN and FVKESK. V lost 4 bases and J lost 7, with 8 bases in between. The CDR3 totals 11 residues. CDR3 amino acids: CASSPGREQYF. The CDR3 DNA reads TGTGCCAGCAGCCCAGGGCGGGAGCAGTACTTC.

The V and J genes are TRBV19 and TRBJ1-1, with D perhaps matching TRBD1 (5 bases). There are 18 residues in the CDR3. Germline CDR1 LNHDA, CDR2 SQIVND (reference sequence). V was cut by 3 bases and J by 0 bases, with 20 bases left in between. CDR3 in DNA: TGTGCCAGTAGTATTATCAGGGACCTGGCCTCGATGAACACTGAAGCTTTCTTT. Translation: CASSIIRDLASMNTEAFF. The full variable domain, its missing parts supplied by reference TRBV19 and TRBJ1-1, is DGGITQSPKYLFRKEGQNVTLSCEQNLNHDAMYWYRQDPGQGLRLIYYSQIVNDFQKGDIAEGYSVSREKKESFPLTVTSAQKNPTAFYLCASSIIRDLASMNTEAFFGQGTRLTVV.

The table lists this clonotype with a few counts. A junction end diverges from the germline sequence, so it may reflect a read error. The gene calls are TRBV28 and TRBJ1-1; TRBD1 might be the D (5 bases). The CDR3 spans 17 residues. Germline CDR1 is MDHEN and CDR2 is SYDVKM. The DNA of the CDR3 is TGTGCCAGCAGCTTATTTCCCAGGACGGGGGGGAACACTGAAGCTTTCTTT. It yields the protein CASSLFPRTGGNTEAFF.

Only a few counts were recorded for this clonotype. V gene TRBV12-3 or TRBV12-4 combines with J gene TRBJ2-1, with 8 bases fitting TRBD2. Losses at the gene ends were 11 bases for V and 5 bases for J; bases not matched to a gene: 8. The CDR3 has 13 residues. The CDR3 here is CAGHRGGHNEQFF. CDR3 nucleotides: TGTGCCGGCCATCGGGGGGGCCACAATGAGCAGTTCTTC.

The chain employs TRBV5-1 and TRBJ1-1; 7 bases line up with TRBD1. The CDR3 has 15 residues. From germline, CDR1 is SGHRS and CDR2 YFSETQ. With V trimmed by 0 bases and J by 4 bases, 6 bases remained unmatched. This CDR3 is CASSLGDSEGTEAFF. The CDR3 DNA sequence: TGCGCCAGCAGCTTGGGGGACAGTGAAGGCACTGAAGCTTTCTTT.

This clonotype was observed a few times. The chain carries TRBV30 and TRBJ2-5, with TRBD2 matching over 9 bases. Germline lookup yields CDR1 GTSNPN and CDR2 SVGIG (reference sequence). The CDR3 contains 15 residues. V shed 4 bases, J shed 4 bases, and the junction held 10 bases outside the gene matches. CDR3 in DNA: TGTGCCTGGACCCTGGGTAGCGGGGGTTCAGAGACCCAGTACTTC. Its protein is CAWTLGSGGSETQYF. Together with reference TRBV30 and TRBJ2-5, the CDR3 gives the full variable domain: SQTIHQWPATLVQPVGSPLSLECTVEGTSNPNLYWYRQAAGRGLQLLFYSVGIGQISSEVPQNLSASRPQDRQFILSSKKLLLSDSGFYLCAWTLGSGGSETQYFGPGTRLLVL.

Worth noting for this clonotype: One base away lies a much larger clone, so this may be a sequencing read error. The chain has TRBV7-9 and TRBJ1-2, with no clear D. CDR1 SEHNR and CDR2 FQNEAQ come from the germline V gene (reference sequence). The CDR3 is 12 residues long. The chain's CDR3 is CSSSLADYGYTF. In DNA, the CDR3 is TGTTCCAGCAGCTTAGCCGACTATGGCTACACCTTC.

The chain recombines TRBV20-1 with TRBJ2-3; TRBD2 agrees at 14 bases. J was trimmed by 0 bases and V by 6 bases; bases with no gene match: 8. There are 17 residues in the CDR3. CDR1 is DFQATT and CDR2 is SNEGSKA in the germline V gene (reference sequence). CDR3 DNA sequence: TGCAGTGCGTCTGGACTAGCGGGGGGCCGAAGCACAGATACGCAGTATTTT. Translation: CSASGLAGGRSTDTQYF.

The genes are TRBV24-1 and TRBJ2-4, with 8 bases aligning to TRBD2. CDR3 size: 15 residues. V shed 9 bases, J shed 13 bases, and the junction held 19 bases outside the gene matches. The germline V gene has CDR1 KGHDR and CDR2 SFDVKD. The CDR3 protein is CATGLNSGGVNEQYF. The CDR3 DNA reads as TGTGCCACCGGATTAAACAGCGGGGGTGTAAATGAGCAGTACTTC.

In this sample, this clonotype turned up a few times. Written as DNA, the CDR3 is TGTGCCTGGAGTGTGGGGCAGCAATTACGCTGGGGCTACACCTTC. This gives the protein CAWSVGQQLRWGYTF. The J gene is TRBJ1-2, the V gene TRBV30, with a tentative D call TRBD1 (5 bases). The CDR3 is 15 amino acids. Per germline, CDR1 GTSNPN and CDR2 SVGIG (reference sequence). V lost 0 bases to trimming and J lost 8 bases, with 19 bases between them.

This clonotype was seen ten or more times. The chain combines TRBV12-3 or TRBV12-4 with TRBJ2-7; maybe TRBD1 (6 bases). Between the trimmed V and J ends, which lost 7 bases and 0 bases, there was a span of 13 bases. The CDR3 consists of 14 residues. The CDR3 nucleotides read TGTGCCAGCACCCGGGGACACAGCTCCTACGAGCAGTACTTC. Its translation is CASTRGHSSYEQYF.

V gene TRBV9 combines with J gene TRBJ1-1; tentatively, D is TRBD1 (6 bases). V lost 4 bases to trimming and J lost 7 bases, with 23 bases between them. Germline V gene sequence: CDR1 SGDLS, CDR2 YYNGEE. CDR3 size: 16 residues. Here the CDR3 DNA reads TGTGCCAGCAGCCCCCGAGCCCCCAGGGGAATTAATGAAGCTTTCTTT. Its translation is CASSPRAPRGINEAFF.

This clonotype has only a few counts. The gene calls are TRBV20-1 and TRBJ1-5; possibly TRBD1 for D (5 bases). The CDR3 spans 14 residues. Germline V gene data show CDR1 as DFQATT and CDR2 as SNEGSKA (reference sequence). Trimming pared 6 bases from V and 4 bases from J, leaving 16 bases between. The CDR3 coding sequence is TGCAGTGCCAGCCAGGGTCGAGGTAATCAGCCCCAGCATTTT. Its protein product is CSASQGRGNQPQHF.

This clonotype was detected many times. CDR3 DNA sequence: TGTGCCAGCAGCTTAGCGGCTAGCGGGACAAACATTCAGTACTTC. It yields the protein CASSLAASGTNIQYF. V and J are TRBV7-2 and TRBJ2-4, with 9 bases lining up with TRBD2. This CDR3 region has 15 residues. From germline, CDR1 is SGHTA and CDR2 FQGNSA. With 0 bases clipped from V and 6 bases from J, the junction kept 3 bases outside the gene matches. The full variable domain, rest sourced from reference TRBV7-2 and TRBJ2-4, is GAGVSQSPSNKVTEKGKDVELRCDPISGHTALYWYRQSLGQGLEFLIYFQGNSAPDKSGLPSDRFSAERTGGSVSTLTIQRTQQEDSAVYLCASSLAASGTNIQYFGAGTRLSVL.

This chain uses TRBV27 with TRBJ1-4; D may be TRBD1 (6 bases). Germline lookup yields CDR1 MNHEY and CDR2 SMNVEV (reference sequence). V gave up 5 bases and J gave up 7 bases, with 14 bases separating them. This CDR3 has 14 residues. This CDR3 is CASSLQGSTEKLFF. The CDR3 nucleotides are TGTGCCAGCAGTCTACAGGGTAGCACTGAAAAACTGTTTTTT.

J is TRBJ2-4 and V is TRBV7-8, with 7 bases lining up with TRBD1. CDR1 and CDR2 from the germline V gene are SGHVS and FQNEAQ. The V gene end was trimmed by 8 bases and the J gene end by 10 bases; junction bases not matched to a gene: 8. The CDR3 has 12 amino acids. The DNA for the CDR3 is TGTGCCAGCTCTTCCGGGACAGAAATTCAGTACTTC. Protein product: CASSSGTEIQYF.

This clonotype has at least ten counts. The rearrangement joins TRBV5-1 to TRBJ2-3; D not resolved. CDR1 is SGHRS, CDR2 YFSETQ, per germline. The CDR3 sequence is 15 residues long. The V end lost 0 bases, the J end lost 2 bases, and 10 bases lay between the germline ends. The CDR3 DNA reads as TGCGCCAGCAGCTTGGTTACTTCTCCCACAGATACGCAGTATTTT. As protein: CASSLVTSPTDTQYF.